This T cell receptor (beta chain) was recovered during a study of CD8 T cells in Susac syndrome (dated by TCRdb to the late 2010s). For context, the study as a whole: The study used repertoire sequencing to test whether antigen drove CD8+ T cell activation and differentiation in Susac syndrome. Clonality of the CD8+ T cell repertoire was compared between over ten healthy donors, roughly 14 Susac syndrome patients and under 16 multiple sclerosis patients.

RNA was extracted using the RNeasy kit, and about 0.45 to 1 microgram was reverse transcribed with random hexamers. The immunoSEQ multiplex PCR assay, which covers 54 Vbeta and 13 Jbeta segments, was used to amplify TCR beta CDR3 regions. Bias from PCR amplification was corrected by using a synthetic template baseline for primer optimization and for computational correction. In the paper's pipeline: Only productive sequences were kept, with reads annotated to V, D and J genes according to IMGT and analyzed in immunoSEQ Analyzer. To calculate clonality, Shannon entropy was normalized by log2 of the number of productive unique sequences and then subtracted from one. For each patient and control, public and private clones were evaluated within the 100 most prevalent clones. A clone was defined as Susac-specific if it was absent from the healthy and MS cohorts, from approximately 980 published viral clones and from other ImmuneACCESS disease sequences. TCRdb redid the processing of the public reads, applying fastp at Q25 and MiXCR, and retained in-frame beta chains. Rows are combined by CDR3 protein, so each entry shows the most common genes and DNA. These V and J calls are TCRdb output, not the study's own analysis. A total of about 300,000 distinct CDR3 sequences appear in this sample, roughly 90% of them only once. The ten largest clones add up to around 0.2% of the sample.

Broad study findings and their caveats: The TCR sequencing and HLA analysis was acknowledged to have included a relatively small number of individuals.

Peripheral blood CD8+ and CD4+ T cells from healthy donors, Susac syndrome patients and multiple sclerosis patients were profiled using high-throughput TCR beta sequencing. Treatment-naive patients with stable or active relapsing-remitting disease fulfilling revised McDonald criteria were used as multiple sclerosis controls. CD8+ TEMRA cells were enriched by FACS, while bulk CD8+ and CD4+ T cells were purified by magnetic negative isolation. Blood was collected in EDTA tubes and processed within 24 hours, with PBMCs isolated through density gradient centrifugation. PBMCs intended for TCR sequencing were cryopreserved in liquid nitrogen and were subsequently thawed in a 37 degrees C water bath. A purity of at least 90% was achieved for sorted or isolated CD4+, CD8+ and CD8+ TEMRA cells. CDR1 and CDR2 are drawn from the germline V gene (reference sequence): SGHAT, FQDESV. The CDR3 runs 16 amino acids, cysteine and phenylalanine included. The kept DNA is CDR3 alone, 48 bases in frame from the first base. The germline V end is reduced by 3 bases and the J end by 4 bases; junction bases left unmatched: 5.

Remarks on this clonotype: Its cognate antigen has yet to be identified. Base quality data are lacking; no much larger clone is found one base away.

The chain was built from TRBV11-1 and TRBJ2-2; 10 central nucleotides agree with TRBD2. Sequenced: CD8+ T cells from PBMCs. This sequence originates from a human donor with multiple sclerosis. The sequenced DNA is TGTGCCAGCAGCTTTCCTAGCGGGAGTGTCACCGGGGAGCTGTTTTTT. It encodes CASSFPSGSVTGELFF.